A selection of T cell receptor beta chains follows, all from one sample in a study of T-cell memory formation after mild COVID-19. TCRdb reprocessed the 5' RACE reads via MiXCR and lists one record per CDR3 protein. The repertoire holds around 370,000 distinct CDR3 sequences, with around 21% as singletons. Sequencing input: PBMCs or a T cell subset sorted from them (not recorded which). Every receptor here comes from an adult woman who had mild COVID-19 (a few samples of this study predate the infection). Cell type and time point are not known. Each CDR3 is given with its conserved first and last residue. The order of the fields is J gene, V gene, clone size, D gene, CDR3 protein, CDR3 DNA. A D gene is named only where the DNA matches it firmly. A row's size may be missing; if present it is once, few, many or a size class.

TRBJ1-2	TRBV12-3/TRBV12-4	many	NA	CASSSNQGRYGYTF	TGTGCCAGCAGTTCTAACCAGGGGAGGTATGGCTACACCTTC
TRBJ2-7	TRBV20-1	NA	NA	CSARGLEVYEQYF	TGCAGTGCTAGGGGGCTGGAGGTCTACGAGCAGTACTTC
TRBJ1-2	TRBV20-1	many	NA	CSALSPVSVYGYTF	TGCAGTGCCCTCAGTCCGGTATCCGTCTATGGCTACACCTTC
TRBJ2-7	TRBV5-1	NA	NA	CASSFGGLTYEQYF	TGCGCCAGCAGCTTCGGGGGCTTAACCTACGAGCAGTACTTC
TRBJ2-5	TRBV7-2	few	NA	CASSLGPSGETQYF	TGTGCCAGCAGCTTAGGCCCTTCAGGGGAGACCCAGTACTTC
TRBJ2-7	TRBV7-7	NA	TRBD2	CASSPLGGFYEQYF	TGTGCCAGCAGCCCGCTGGGGGGGTTCTACGAGCAGTACTTC
TRBJ2-1	TRBV6-1	NA	TRBD1	CASSPRGTGIYNEQFF	TGTGCCAGCAGTCCACGGGGGACAGGTATATACAATGAGCAGTTCTTC
TRBJ2-2	TRBV5-1	few	NA	CASSLGTGLRTGELFF	TGCGCCAGCAGCTTGGGGACGGGTTTGCGCACCGGGGAGCTGTTTTTT
TRBJ1-1	TRBV15	NA	TRBD1	CATSTPRGQGPPNTEAFF	TGTGCCACCAGCACCCCAAGGGGACAGGGGCCCCCGAACACTGAAGCTTTCTTT
TRBJ2-7	TRBV5-1	NA	TRBD1	CASRGQAFDYEQYF	TGCGCCAGCCGGGGACAGGCGTTCGACTACGAGCAGTACTTC
TRBJ2-1	TRBV10-3	NA	NA	CAISTTRNEQFF	TGTGCCATCAGTACAACCCGGAATGAGCAGTTCTTC
TRBJ2-7	TRBV10-3	NA	NA	CASRTFPYEQYF	TGTGCCTCGAGGACTTTTCCTTACGAGCAGTACTTC
TRBJ2-1	TRBV7-9	few	NA	CASSLDGLYNEQFF	TGTGCCAGCAGCTTAGACGGGCTCTACAATGAGCAGTTCTTC
TRBJ2-3	TRBV7-2	many	TRBD2	CASSLAPIGLAASTDTQYF	TGTGCCAGCAGCTTAGCCCCGATCGGACTAGCGGCTAGCACAGATACGCAGTATTTT
TRBJ2-1	TRBV6-2/TRBV6-3	once	TRBD2	CASRPREASSYNEQFF	TGTGCCAGCAGACCCCGGGAGGCAAGCTCCTACAATGAGCAGTTCTTC
TRBJ2-1	TRBV18	NA	TRBD2	CASSPRSGVSYNEQFF	TGTGCCAGCTCACCAAGAAGCGGGGTCTCCTACAATGAGCAGTTCTTC
TRBJ2-7	TRBV5-4	NA	NA	CASSEGPPGEQYF	TGTGCCAGCAGCGAGGGACCCCCGGGCGAGCAGTACTTC
TRBJ2-2	TRBV24-1	NA	TRBD1	CATSDRSRGRGELFF	TGTGCCACCAGTGACCGCTCCAGGGGGCGAGGGGAGCTGTTTTTT
TRBJ2-7	TRBV4-1	few	NA	CASSQESMVPTYNEQYF	TGCGCCAGCAGCCAAGAATCTATGGTCCCGACGTACAACGAGCAGTACTTC
TRBJ1-1	TRBV6-5	few	NA	CASSQGRGYTEAFF	TGTGCCAGCAGTCAGGGGCGGGGGTACACTGAAGCTTTCTTT
TRBJ2-1	TRBV4-1	few	NA	CASSQPVRGPPYNEQFF	TGCGCCAGCAGCCAACCCGTACGGGGGCCCCCCTACAATGAGCAGTTCTTC
TRBJ2-5	TRBV7-3	few	NA	CASSLGQLETQYF	TGTGCCAGCAGCTTAGGACAGCTGGAGACCCAGTACTTC
TRBJ2-7	TRBV5-1	few	NA	CASSLDTEQYF	TGCGCCAGCAGCTTGGACACCGAGCAGTACTTC
TRBJ1-6	TRBV20-1	many	TRBD1	CSACRTGNSPLHF	TGCAGTGCTTGTAGGACAGGGAATTCACCCCTCCACTTT
TRBJ2-5	TRBV20-1	few	NA	CSARQGSQETQYF	TGCAGTGCTAGACAGGGGTCCCAAGAGACCCAGTACTTC
TRBJ2-5	TRBV20-1	NA	NA	CSASLRDQETQYF	TGCAGTGCTAGTCTACGGGACCAAGAGACCCAGTACTTC
TRBJ2-5	TRBV20-1	few	NA	CSAMAVGFVTQETQYF	TGCAGTGCTATGGCCGTAGGGTTCGTGACCCAAGAGACCCAGTACTTC
TRBJ2-1	TRBV10-3	NA	NA	CAISESEGGAYNEQFF	TGTGCCATCAGTGAGTCTGAGGGGGGGGCCTACAATGAGCAGTTCTTC
TRBJ1-2	TRBV9	NA	NA	CASSLEGDIYGYTF	TGTGCCAGCAGCTTAGAGGGAGACATCTATGGCTACACCTTC
TRBJ2-2	TRBV12-3/TRBV12-4	NA	NA	CASSSGPLGELFF	TGTGCCAGCAGTTCCGGCCCCCTTGGGGAGCTGTTTTTT
TRBJ2-2	TRBV4-3	many	NA	CASSQDLLLDSRKHTGELFF	TGCGCCAGCAGCCAAGATCTCCTGTTGGACTCCAGAAAACACACCGGGGAGCTGTTTTTT
TRBJ1-2	TRBV12-5	NA	NA	CASGPGTAYGYTF	TGTGCTAGTGGTCCTGGGACCGCCTATGGCTACACCTTC
TRBJ2-3	TRBV7-9	NA	NA	CASSNPGLTNTDTQYF	TGTGCCAGCAGCAACCCCGGACTCACCAACACAGATACGCAGTATTTT
TRBJ2-1	TRBV4-1	few	NA	CASSQEILSPNNEQFF	TGCGCCAGCAGCCAAGAGATACTCTCCCCAAACAATGAGCAGTTCTTC
TRBJ2-2	TRBV3-1	NA	TRBD1	CASSPRDRVYRELFF	TGTGCCAGCAGCCCGAGGGACAGGGTTTACAGGGAGCTGTTTTTT
TRBJ1-1	TRBV24-1	few	NA	CATSDAGATEAFF	TGTGCCACCAGTGACGCTGGGGCCACTGAAGCTTTCTTT
TRBJ2-7	TRBV27	few	TRBD1	CASSSWDRPVEQYF	TGTGCCAGCAGTTCGTGGGACAGGCCCGTCGAGCAGTACTTC
TRBJ1-1	TRBV6-2/TRBV6-3	many	NA	CASTIWRDNTEAFF	TGTGCCAGCACCATTTGGAGGGACAACACTGAAGCTTTCTTT
TRBJ2-7	TRBV7-2	many	TRBD2	CASSPTPRLAVDYEQYF	TGTGCCAGCAGCCCTACCCCCAGACTAGCGGTTGACTACGAGCAGTACTTC
TRBJ2-7	TRBV7-2	NA	TRBD1	CASSLGPGQGRNEQYF	TGTGCCAGCAGCTTAGGCCCGGGACAGGGACGAAACGAGCAGTACTTC
TRBJ1-1	TRBV5-6	few	TRBD1	CASSLQGANEAFF	TGTGCCAGCAGCTTACAGGGGGCGAATGAAGCTTTCTTT
TRBJ2-3	TRBV29-1	NA	TRBD2	CSAGTGTRSTDTQYF	TGCAGCGCTGGGACCGGGACTAGGAGCACAGATACGCAGTATTTT
TRBJ2-1	TRBV20-1	many	TRBD2	CSARDSLAGEQFF	TGCAGTGCTAGAGATTCCCTAGCGGGTGAGCAGTTCTTC
TRBJ2-6	TRBV5-5	NA	TRBD1	CASSPQGVGANVLTF	TGTGCCAGCAGCCCACAGGGGGTCGGGGCCAACGTCCTGACTTTC
TRBJ2-5	TRBV3-1	NA	NA	CASSRFTAGTSVKTQYF	TGTGCCAGCAGCCGATTCACGGCCGGGACCTCGGTAAAGACCCAGTACTTC
TRBJ2-5	TRBV7-9	NA	NA	CASSLAGARGETQYF	TGTGCCAGCAGCTTAGCGGGTGCCCGTGGAGAGACCCAGTACTTC
TRBJ2-3	TRBV20-1	NA	TRBD2	CSAPLAGVTDTQYF	TGCAGTGCTCCTCTAGCGGGAGTCACAGATACGCAGTATTTT
TRBJ2-1	TRBV6-5	few	TRBD2	CASNHHPSGLAGGPPEQFF	TGTGCCAGCAACCATCACCCCTCGGGACTAGCGGGGGGCCCCCCTGAGCAGTTCTTC
TRBJ1-5	TRBV10-2	few	NA	CASSEGGGQPQHF	TGCGCCAGCAGTGAAGGGGGGGGACAGCCCCAGCATTTT
TRBJ2-3	TRBV12-3/TRBV12-4	NA	NA	CASSLATPPDTQYF	TGTGCCAGCAGTTTAGCGACGCCGCCGGATACGCAGTATTTT
TRBJ2-6	TRBV7-9	NA	NA	CASTETSGANVLTF	TGTGCCAGCACGGAGACCTCTGGGGCCAACGTCCTGACTTTC
TRBJ2-1	TRBV7-9	few	TRBD1	CASSAGQGRRNEQFF	TGTGCCAGCAGCGCTGGACAGGGAAGACGCAATGAGCAGTTCTTC
TRBJ2-7	TRBV9	NA	NA	CASSVAGGDSYEQYF	TGTGCCAGCAGCGTAGCGGGGGGCGACTCCTACGAGCAGTACTTC
TRBJ2-7	TRBV5-1	few	TRBD2	CASSFRVAGTSISYEQYF	TGCGCCAGCAGCTTCCGGGTAGCGGGAACCTCAATCTCCTACGAGCAGTACTTC
TRBJ2-1	TRBV12-3/TRBV12-4	few	NA	CASSLALRVVLDEQFF	TGTGCCAGCAGTTTAGCCCTCAGGGTCGTCTTAGATGAGCAGTTCTTC
TRBJ1-3	TRBV7-2	NA	NA	CASSLRRSSGNTIYF	TGTGCCAGCAGCTTGCGGCGGTCCTCTGGAAACACCATATATTTT
TRBJ2-1	TRBV9	NA	NA	CASSGGASGYNEQFF	TGTGCCAGCAGCGGGGGGGCTAGCGGATACAATGAGCAGTTCTTC
TRBJ1-3	TRBV25-1	few	TRBD1	CASSAGQGAYTIYF	TGTGCCAGCAGTGCCGGACAGGGGGCATACACCATATATTTT
TRBJ2-5	TRBV15	NA	TRBD2	CATQTSGHSMETQYF	TGTGCCACCCAGACTAGCGGGCATAGTATGGAGACCCAGTACTTC
TRBJ1-1	TRBV5-1	many	NA	CASSLMGALGTEAFF	TGCGCCAGCAGCTTGATGGGGGCCCTGGGAACTGAAGCTTTCTTT